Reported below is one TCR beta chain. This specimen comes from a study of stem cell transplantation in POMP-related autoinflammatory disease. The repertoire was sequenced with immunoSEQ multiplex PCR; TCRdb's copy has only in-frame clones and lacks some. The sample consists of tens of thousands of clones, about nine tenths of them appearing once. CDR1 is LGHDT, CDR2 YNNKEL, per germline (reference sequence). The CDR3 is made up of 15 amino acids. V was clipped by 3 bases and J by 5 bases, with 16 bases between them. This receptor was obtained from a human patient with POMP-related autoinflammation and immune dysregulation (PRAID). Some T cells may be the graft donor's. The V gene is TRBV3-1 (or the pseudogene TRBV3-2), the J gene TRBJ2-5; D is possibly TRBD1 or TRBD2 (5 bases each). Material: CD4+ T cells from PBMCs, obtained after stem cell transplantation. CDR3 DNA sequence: TGTGCCAGCAGCCACACCTCGTTGGGGGTCGAGACCCAGTACTTC. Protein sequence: CASSHTSLGVETQYF.